Below, one TCR beta chain is given with its context. The antigen is unknown. This entry comes from a study of cytomegalovirus exposure and HLA in healthy donors. Study findings and constraints: First-cohort TCR clusters were later found to tend to co-occur in the 120 or so validation repertoires.

Germline V gives CDR1 LNHDA, CDR2 SQIVND (reference sequence). The CDR3 runs 14 residues. V was clipped by 5 bases and J by 4 bases; unmatched bases: 6. Sequenced by immunoSEQ multiplex PCR; TCRdb stores in-frame clones only, minus some. The table has about 150,000 clones, about 88% seen once. This clonotype originated in a young woman in good health and CMV-seropositive. Sequencing input: PBMCs. The genes are TRBV19 and TRBJ2-7; TRBD1 matches 9 bases. This chain's CDR3 is CASSAGTGLYEQYF. Written as DNA, the CDR3 is TGTGCCAGTAGTGCCGGGACAGGGTTATACGAGCAGTACTTC.